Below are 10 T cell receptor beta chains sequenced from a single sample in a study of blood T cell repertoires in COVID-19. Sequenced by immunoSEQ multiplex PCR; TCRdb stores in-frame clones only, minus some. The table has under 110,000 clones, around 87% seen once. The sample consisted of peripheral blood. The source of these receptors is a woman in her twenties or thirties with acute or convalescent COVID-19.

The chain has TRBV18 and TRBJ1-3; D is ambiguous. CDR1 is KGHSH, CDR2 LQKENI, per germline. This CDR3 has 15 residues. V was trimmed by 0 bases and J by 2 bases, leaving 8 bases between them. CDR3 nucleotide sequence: TGTGCCAGCTCACCACCGGTACAGACTGGAAACACCATATATTTT. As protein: CASSPPVQTGNTIYF.

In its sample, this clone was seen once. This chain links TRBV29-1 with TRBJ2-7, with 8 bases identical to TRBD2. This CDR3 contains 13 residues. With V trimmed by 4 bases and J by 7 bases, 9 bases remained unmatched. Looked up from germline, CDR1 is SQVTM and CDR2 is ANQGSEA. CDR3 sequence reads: CSVAGGGLREQYF. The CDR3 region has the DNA TGCAGCGTTGCCGGGGGGGGATTACGGGAGCAGTACTTC.

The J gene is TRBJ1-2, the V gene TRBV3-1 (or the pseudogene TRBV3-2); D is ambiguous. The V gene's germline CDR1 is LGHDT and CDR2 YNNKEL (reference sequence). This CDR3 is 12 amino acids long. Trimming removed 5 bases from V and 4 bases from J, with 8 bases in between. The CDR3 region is CASSSSPYGYTF. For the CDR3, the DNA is TGTGCCAGCAGCTCCTCCCCCTATGGCTACACCTTC.

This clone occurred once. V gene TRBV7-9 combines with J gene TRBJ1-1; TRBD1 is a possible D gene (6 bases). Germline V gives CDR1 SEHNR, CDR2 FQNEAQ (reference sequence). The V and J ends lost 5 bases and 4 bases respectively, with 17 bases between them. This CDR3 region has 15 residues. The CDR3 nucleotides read TGTGCCAGCAGCCCTAAGGGGGGCGGGAGCACTGAAGCTTTCTTT. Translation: CASSPKGGGSTEAFF. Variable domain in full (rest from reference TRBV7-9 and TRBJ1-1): DTGVSQNPRHKITKRGQNVTFRCDPISEHNRLYWYRQTLGQGPEFLTYFQNEAQLEKSRLLSDRFSAERPKGSFSTLEIQRTEQGDSAMYLCASSPKGGGSTEAFFGQGTRLTVV.

DNA of the CDR3: TGTGCCAGCATAGGCGGGACTAACTCTGGAAACACCATATATTTT. Residues: CASIGGTNSGNTIYF. V gene TRBV28 combines with J gene TRBJ1-3, with D maybe TRBD1 (5 bases). The V end was cut by 7 bases, the J end by 0 bases, with 13 bases between. Germline-derived CDR1 and CDR2 are MDHEN and SYDVKM. This CDR3 comprises 15 residues.

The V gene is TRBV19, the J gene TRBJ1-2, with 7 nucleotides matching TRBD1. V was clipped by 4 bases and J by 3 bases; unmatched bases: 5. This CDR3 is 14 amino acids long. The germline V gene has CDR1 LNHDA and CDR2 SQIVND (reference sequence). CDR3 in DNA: TGTGCCAGTAGTAAACGGACAGGAGACTATGGCTACACCTTC. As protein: CASSKRTGDYGYTF. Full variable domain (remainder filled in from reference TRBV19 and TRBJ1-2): DGGITQSPKYLFRKEGQNVTLSCEQNLNHDAMYWYRQDPGQGLRLIYYSQIVNDFQKGDIAEGYSVSREKKESFPLTVTSAQKNPTAFYLCASSKRTGDYGYTFGSGTRLTVV.

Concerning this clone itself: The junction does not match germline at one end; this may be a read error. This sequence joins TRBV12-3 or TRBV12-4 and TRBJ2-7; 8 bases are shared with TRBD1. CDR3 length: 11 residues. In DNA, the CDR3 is TGTGCCAGCAGCTCCGGGGACAGGCGCCTCTTC. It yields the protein CASSSGDRRLF.

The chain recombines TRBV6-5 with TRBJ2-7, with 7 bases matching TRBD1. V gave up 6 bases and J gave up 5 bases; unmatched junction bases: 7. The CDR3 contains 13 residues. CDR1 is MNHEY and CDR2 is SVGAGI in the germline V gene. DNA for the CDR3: TGTGCCAGCAGCTACGACAGGGTTGACGAGCAGTACTTC. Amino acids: CASSYDRVDEQYF.

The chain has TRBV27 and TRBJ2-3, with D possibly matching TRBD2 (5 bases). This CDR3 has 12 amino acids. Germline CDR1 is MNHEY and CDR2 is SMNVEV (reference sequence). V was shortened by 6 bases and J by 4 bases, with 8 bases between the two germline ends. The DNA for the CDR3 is TGTGCCAGCAGACTAGAGTCAGATACGCAGTATTTT. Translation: CASRLESDTQYF.

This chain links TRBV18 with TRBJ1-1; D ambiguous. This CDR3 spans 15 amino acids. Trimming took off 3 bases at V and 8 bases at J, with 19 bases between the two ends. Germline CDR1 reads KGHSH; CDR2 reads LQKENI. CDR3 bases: TGTGCCAGCTCACCCCCGAACAACTCGGAGGGAGAAGCTTTCTTT. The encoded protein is CASSPPNNSEGEAFF.